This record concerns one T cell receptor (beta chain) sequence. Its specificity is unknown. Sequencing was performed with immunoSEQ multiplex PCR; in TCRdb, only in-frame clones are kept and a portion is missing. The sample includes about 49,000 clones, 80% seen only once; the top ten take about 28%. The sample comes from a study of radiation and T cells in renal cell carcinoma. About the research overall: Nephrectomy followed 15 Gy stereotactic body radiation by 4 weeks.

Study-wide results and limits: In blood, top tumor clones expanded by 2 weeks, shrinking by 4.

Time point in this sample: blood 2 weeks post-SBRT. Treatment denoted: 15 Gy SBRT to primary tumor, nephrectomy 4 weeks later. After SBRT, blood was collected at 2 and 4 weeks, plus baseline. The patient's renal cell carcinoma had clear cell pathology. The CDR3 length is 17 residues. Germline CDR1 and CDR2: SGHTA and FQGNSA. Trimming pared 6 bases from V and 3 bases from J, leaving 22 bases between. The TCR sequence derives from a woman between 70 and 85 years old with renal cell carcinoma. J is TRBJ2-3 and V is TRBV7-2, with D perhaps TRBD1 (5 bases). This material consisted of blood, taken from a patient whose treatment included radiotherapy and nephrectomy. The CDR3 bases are TGTGCCAGCAGACATACCCTTACAAGGGGCGGAACAGATACGCAGTATTTT. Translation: CASRHTLTRGGTDTQYF.